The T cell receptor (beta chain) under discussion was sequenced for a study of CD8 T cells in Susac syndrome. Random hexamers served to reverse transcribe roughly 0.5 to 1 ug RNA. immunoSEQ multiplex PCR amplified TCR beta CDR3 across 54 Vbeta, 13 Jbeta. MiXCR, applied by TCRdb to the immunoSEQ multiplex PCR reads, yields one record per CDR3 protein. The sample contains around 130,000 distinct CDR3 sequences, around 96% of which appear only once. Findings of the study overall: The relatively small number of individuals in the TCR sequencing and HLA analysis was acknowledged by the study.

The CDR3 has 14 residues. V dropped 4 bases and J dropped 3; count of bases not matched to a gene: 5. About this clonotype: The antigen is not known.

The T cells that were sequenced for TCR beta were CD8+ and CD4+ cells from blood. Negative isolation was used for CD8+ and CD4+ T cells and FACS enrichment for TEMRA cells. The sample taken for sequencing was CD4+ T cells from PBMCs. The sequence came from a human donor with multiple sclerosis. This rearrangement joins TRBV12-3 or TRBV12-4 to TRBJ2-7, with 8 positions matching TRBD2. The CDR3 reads CASSSTGLVYEQYF. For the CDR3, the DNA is TGTGCCAGCAGTTCTACGGGACTAGTCTACGAGCAGTACTTC.